The 24 T cell receptor beta chains below come from one sample, sequenced in a study of blood T cell repertoires in COVID-19. Some clones are missing from TCRdb's copy, which holds only in-frame ones; the method was immunoSEQ multiplex PCR. The sample comprises 81,000 or so clones, about 81% of which are singletons, and about 13% rests with the top ten. Sample: peripheral blood. Receptors were obtained from a human donor in a cohort sampled during active COVID-19.

This clone has more than one count but fewer than ten. The rearrangement joins TRBV30 to TRBJ2-3; 8 nucleotides agree with TRBD2. This CDR3 is built from 16 residues. From germline, CDR1 is GTSNPN and CDR2 SVGIG (reference sequence). The junction had 7 bases not matched to a gene; V was cut back by 0 bases and J by 2 bases. CDR3 nucleotides: TGTGCCTGGAGTGTCCCCTTACTAGCGGTCACAGATACGCAGTATTTT. Protein product: CAWSVPLLAVTDTQYF.

The V gene is TRBV27, the J gene TRBJ1-1, with 10 bases lining up with TRBD1. The germline V gene encodes CDR1 MNHEY and CDR2 SMNVEV (reference sequence). The CDR3 has 13 residues. After removal of 5 bases from V and 7 bases from J, the junction contained 4 bases not matched to a gene. The CDR3 here is CASSLGTGVEAFF. CDR3 sequence (DNA): TGTGCCAGCAGTCTCGGGACAGGGGTTGAAGCTTTCTTT.

This chain joins TRBV5-4 and TRBJ1-2; no definite D call. Germline assignment: CDR1 SGHNT and CDR2 YYREEE (reference sequence). Trimming cost V 0 bases and J 5 bases, with 14 bases left between them. This CDR3 comprises 15 residues. The CDR3 nucleotides read TGTGCCAGCAGCTTGGCAACGGAGGGCGGGTATGGCTACACCTTC. Translated, it gives CASSLATEGGYGYTF.

CDR3 nucleotides: TGTGCCAGCAGTTACGTCTCAGGGCTCTACGAGCAGTACTTC. It yields the protein CASSYVSGLYEQYF. V usage is TRBV6-2 or TRBV6-3 and J usage is TRBJ2-7, with D perhaps TRBD1 (5 bases). CDR1 and CDR2 (germline): MNHEY, SVGEGT. The CDR3 loop spans 14 amino acids. Deletions cut 2 bases from V and 3 bases from J, with 11 bases between.

The chain combines TRBV5-5 with TRBJ2-4; 9 bases map to TRBD1. Germline assignment: CDR1 SGHKS and CDR2 YYEKEE (reference sequence). V dropped 4 bases and J dropped 6; count of bases not matched to a gene: 5. The CDR3 sequence is 14 residues long. CDR3: CASSPPGQGNIQYF. CDR3 DNA: TGTGCCAGCAGCCCTCCGGGACAGGGAAACATTCAGTACTTC.

The V gene is TRBV7-8, the J gene TRBJ1-5; 10 bases fit TRBD1. Germline CDR1 SGHVS, CDR2 FQNEAQ. The CDR3 spans 16 residues. Unmatched junction bases numbered 11, after V lost 5 bases and J lost 7 bases. CDR3 protein: CASSPVRQGARQPQHF. In DNA, the CDR3 is TGTGCCAGCAGCCCAGTCAGACAGGGGGCAAGACAGCCCCAGCATTTT.

The rearrangement links TRBV18 to TRBJ1-5, with 8 bases that match TRBD1. In germline, CDR1 is KGHSH, CDR2 LQKENI. V was clipped by 6 bases and J by 6 bases; unmatched bases: 10. The CDR3 is 15 amino acids. CDR3 amino acids: CASSADRVDFQPQHF. Here the CDR3 DNA reads TGTGCCAGCTCCGCGGACAGGGTAGATTTTCAGCCCCAGCATTTT. Based on the CDR3 plus reference TRBV18 and TRBJ1-5, the full variable domain is NAGVMQNPRHLVRRRGQEARLRCSPMKGHSHVYWYRQLPEEGLKFMVYLQKENIIDESGMPKERFSAEFPKEGPSILRIQQVVRGDSAAYFCASSADRVDFQPQHFGDGTRLSIL.

The rearrangement uses TRBV11-3 and TRBJ2-3; 12 bases map to TRBD2. The CDR3 is made up of 15 amino acids. The germline V gene encodes CDR1 SGHNT and CDR2 YENEEA. With V trimmed by 5 bases and J by 7 bases, 7 bases remained unmatched. The CDR3 DNA sequence: TGTGCCAGCAGCCCTGGACTAGCGGGAAGCCATACGCAGTATTTT. Translating gives CASSPGLAGSHTQYF.

The chain is built from TRBV5-1 and TRBJ1-5; TRBD1 matches 7 bases. The V gene end was trimmed by 1 base and the J gene end by 3 bases; junction bases not matched to a gene: 4. CDR1 SGHRS and CDR2 YFSETQ come from the germline V gene. CDR3 length equals 15 residues. CDR3 sequence: CASSLFGQDNQPQHF. CDR3 in DNA: TGCGCCAGCAGCTTGTTCGGACAGGACAATCAGCCCCAGCATTTT. Drawing the rest from reference TRBV5-1 and TRBJ1-5, the complete variable domain is KAGVTQTPRYLIKTRGQQVTLSCSPISGHRSVSWYQQTPGQGLQFLFEYFSETQRNKGNFPGRFSGRQFSNSRSEMNVSTLELGDSALYLCASSLFGQDNQPQHFGDGTRLSIL.

The genes are TRBV4-1 and TRBJ2-2, with 11 bases matching TRBD2. This CDR3 spans 18 amino acids. V dropped 1 base and J dropped 5; count of bases not matched to a gene: 9. Germline V lookup: CDR1 MGHRA, CDR2 YSYEKL. CDR3 in amino acids: CASSQVVSGGADTGELFF. The CDR3 DNA is TGCGCCAGCAGCCAAGTGGTTAGCGGGGGGGCCGATACCGGGGAGCTGTTTTTT.

The rearrangement uses TRBV11-2 and TRBJ2-4; tentative D call: TRBD1 (5 bases). The CDR3 spans 17 residues. V lost 0 bases and J lost 2, with 14 bases in between. Per germline, CDR1 SGHAT and CDR2 FQNNGV. This chain's CDR3 is CASSLEGQGLTKNIQYF. CDR3 sequence (DNA): TGTGCCAGCAGCTTAGAAGGGCAGGGCTTGACCAAAAACATTCAGTACTTC.

The chain carries TRBV18 and TRBJ2-2, with a tentative D call TRBD2 (5 bases). This CDR3 is built from 15 residues. Germline CDR1 KGHSH, CDR2 LQKENI. V lost 2 bases and J 5 bases, leaving 12 bases between the germline ends. CDR3 amino acids: CASSPMASLTGELFF. CDR3 nucleotide sequence: TGTGCCAGCTCACCAATGGCTAGCTTGACCGGGGAGCTGTTTTTT.

This sequence joins TRBV10-3 and TRBJ2-4, with D perhaps matching TRBD2 (7 bases). V was shortened by 0 bases and J by 0 bases, with 18 bases between the two germline ends. The CDR3 loop spans 19 amino acids. Germline CDR1 ENHRY, CDR2 SYGVKD. The CDR3 spells CAISESAGEGGLAKNIQYF. Here the CDR3 DNA reads TGTGCCATCAGTGAGTCGGCAGGGGAGGGGGGCCTAGCCAAAAACATTCAGTACTTC.

The chain links TRBV28 to TRBJ2-4, with 7 bases lining up with TRBD1. Germline V gives CDR1 MDHEN, CDR2 SYDVKM. J was trimmed by 5 bases and V by 5 bases; bases with no gene match: 12. CDR3 length equals 16 residues. CDR3 region: CASSRQGMVDQNIQYF. Here the CDR3 DNA reads TGTGCCAGCAGTCGACAGGGAATGGTCGACCAAAACATTCAGTACTTC.

The rearrangement joins TRBV4-1 to TRBJ2-5; possibly TRBD1 for D (5 bases). The V end lost 6 bases, the J end lost 5 bases, and 19 bases lay between the germline ends. The length of the CDR3 is 15 residues. In germline, CDR1 is MGHRA, CDR2 YSYEKL. As DNA, the CDR3 is TGCGCCAGCAGAGGATACAAGGACACCCGGGAGACCCAGTACTTC. Protein: CASRGYKDTRETQYF.

The chain combines TRBV24-1 with TRBJ2-3, with 7 nucleotides matching TRBD1. V shed 0 bases and J 1 base; nucleotides not matched to a gene: 9. This CDR3 has 18 amino acids. Germline assignment: CDR1 KGHDR and CDR2 SFDVKD. The CDR3 loop reads CATSDLRGQGTRTDTQYF. CDR3 DNA sequence: TGTGCCACCAGTGATTTGAGGGGGCAGGGCACCCGCACAGATACGCAGTATTTT.

The chain combines TRBV7-3 with TRBJ2-7; maybe TRBD2 (5 bases). Deletions cut 2 bases from V and 1 base from J, with 12 bases between. The CDR3 is made up of 15 amino acids. Germline-derived CDR1 and CDR2 are SGHTA and FQGTGA. CDR3 loop: CASSLSAAGSYEQYF. CDR3 DNA: TGTGCCAGCAGCTTATCAGCGGCTGGTTCCTACGAGCAGTACTTC.

The chain links TRBV7-3 to TRBJ2-7, with D maybe TRBD1 (6 bases). This CDR3 is built from 11 residues. V shed 5 bases and J shed 6 bases, with 8 bases lying between them. The germline V gene has CDR1 SGHTA and CDR2 FQGTGA. The CDR3 loop reads CASSQGSEQYF. In DNA form, the CDR3 reads TGTGCCAGCAGCCAGGGGTCCGAGCAGTACTTC.

The chain combines TRBV27 with TRBJ1-4; 11 nucleotides match TRBD1. Looked up from germline, CDR1 is MNHEY and CDR2 is SMNVEV (reference sequence). V was clipped by 4 bases and J by 8 bases; unmatched bases: 3. There are 14 residues in the CDR3. Written as DNA, the CDR3 is TGTGCCAGCAGTTGGACAGGGGGCGCGGAAAAACTGTTTTTT. The encoded protein is CASSWTGGAEKLFF.

The CDR3 DNA is TGCGCCAGCACCTCGGGGGGTCTGAACACTGAAGCTTTCTTT. Translated: CASTSGGLNTEAFF. The V and J genes are TRBV5-1 and TRBJ1-1; D is possibly TRBD1 (5 bases). The CDR3 has 14 residues. Trimming cost V 6 bases and J 0 bases, with 12 bases left between them. Germline CDR1 is SGHRS and CDR2 is YFSETQ.

The V call is TRBV5-4, the J call TRBJ1-3; TRBD1 matches 7 bases. V lost 4 bases to trimming and J lost 5 bases; unmatched junction nucleotides: 6. Germline V gene sequence: CDR1 SGHNT, CDR2 YYREEE (reference sequence). This CDR3 region has 14 residues. CDR3 region: CASSRRDSRNTIYF. CDR3 DNA sequence: TGTGCCAGCAGCAGGCGGGACAGCCGAAACACCATATATTTT. Variable domain in full (rest from reference TRBV5-4 and TRBJ1-3): ETGVTQSPTHLIKTRGQQVTLRCSSQSGHNTVSWYQQALGQGPQFIFQYYREEENGRGNFPPRFSGLQFPNYSSELNVNALELDDSALYLCASSRRDSRNTIYFGEGSWLTVV.

This clone has more than one count but fewer than ten. This chain uses TRBV18 with TRBJ1-1; 7 bases are a match to TRBD1. This CDR3 region has 21 residues. Per the germline V gene, CDR1 is KGHSH and CDR2 is LQKENI. V trimming: 2 bases; J trimming: 0 bases; junction bases outside the gene matches: 21. The CDR3 DNA sequence: TGTGCCAGCTCACCAACTCGACAACGGACAGGCCGGAAAGTCATGAACACTGAAGCTTTCTTT. Amino acids: CASSPTRQRTGRKVMNTEAFF.

The gene calls are TRBV30 and TRBJ2-2; tentative D call: TRBD1 (5 bases). V shed 3 bases and J shed 5 bases, with 13 bases lying between them. Germline assignment: CDR1 GTSNPN and CDR2 SVGIG (reference sequence). CDR3 size: 14 residues. The CDR3 DNA reads TGTGCCTGGAGGTCCGTAGCAGGGACCGGGGAGCTGTTTTTT. It translates to CAWRSVAGTGELFF.

This chain connects TRBV6-1 to TRBJ1-5, with D possibly TRBD1 on 5 matching bases. This CDR3 has 14 residues. V gave up 3 bases and J gave up 7 bases, with 13 bases separating them. Germline loops: CDR1 MNHNS, CDR2 SASEGT. The CDR3 here is CASSESQGGQPQHF. In DNA form, the CDR3 reads TGTGCCAGCAGTGAGAGTCAGGGTGGCCAGCCCCAGCATTTT.